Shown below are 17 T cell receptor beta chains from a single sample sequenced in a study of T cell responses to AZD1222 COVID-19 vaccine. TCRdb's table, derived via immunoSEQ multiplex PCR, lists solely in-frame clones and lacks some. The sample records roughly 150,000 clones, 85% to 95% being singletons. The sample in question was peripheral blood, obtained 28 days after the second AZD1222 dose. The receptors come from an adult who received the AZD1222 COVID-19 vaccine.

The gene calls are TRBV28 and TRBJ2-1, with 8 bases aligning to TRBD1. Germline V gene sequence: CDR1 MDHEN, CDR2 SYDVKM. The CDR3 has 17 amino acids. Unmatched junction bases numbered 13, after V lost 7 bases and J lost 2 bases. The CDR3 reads CASTPPGAGGPYNEQFF. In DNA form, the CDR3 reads TGTGCCAGCACCCCCCCTGGGGCAGGGGGCCCCTACAATGAGCAGTTCTTC.

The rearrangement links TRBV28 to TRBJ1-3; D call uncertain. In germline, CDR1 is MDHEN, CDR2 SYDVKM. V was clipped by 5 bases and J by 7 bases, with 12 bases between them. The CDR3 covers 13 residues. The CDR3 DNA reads TGTGCCAGCAGTGCTGCCCCCCCGAACACCATATATTTT. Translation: CASSAAPPNTIYF.

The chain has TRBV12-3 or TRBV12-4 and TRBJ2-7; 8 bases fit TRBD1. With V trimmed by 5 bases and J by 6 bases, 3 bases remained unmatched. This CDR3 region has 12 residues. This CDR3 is CASSRTGFEQYF. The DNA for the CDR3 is TGTGCCAGCAGTAGGACAGGGTTCGAGCAGTACTTC.

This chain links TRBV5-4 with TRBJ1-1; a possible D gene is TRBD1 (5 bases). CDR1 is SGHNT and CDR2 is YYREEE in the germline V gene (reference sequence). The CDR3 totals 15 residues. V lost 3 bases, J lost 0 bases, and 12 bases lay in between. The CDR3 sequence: CASSSTGTVNTEAFF. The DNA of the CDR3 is TGTGCCAGCAGCTCCACCGGGACGGTGAACACTGAAGCTTTCTTT.

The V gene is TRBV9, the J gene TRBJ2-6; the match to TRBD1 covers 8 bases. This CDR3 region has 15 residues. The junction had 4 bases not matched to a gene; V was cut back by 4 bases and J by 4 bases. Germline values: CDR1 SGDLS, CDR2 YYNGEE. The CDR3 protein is CASSLTGAGANVLTF. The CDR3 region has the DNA TGTGCCAGCAGCTTGACAGGGGCAGGGGCCAACGTCCTGACTTTC.

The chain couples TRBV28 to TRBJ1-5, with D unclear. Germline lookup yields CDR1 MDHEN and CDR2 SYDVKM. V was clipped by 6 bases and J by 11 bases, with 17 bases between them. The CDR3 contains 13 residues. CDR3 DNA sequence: TGTGCCAGCAGCCCCGCCGTGGTCGGGGCCCAGCATTTT. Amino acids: CASSPAVVGAQHF.

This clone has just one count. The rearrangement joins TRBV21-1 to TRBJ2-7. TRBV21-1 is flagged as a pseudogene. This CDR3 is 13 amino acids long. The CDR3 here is CASSKTRSYEQYV. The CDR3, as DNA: TGTGCCAGCAGCAAAACCAGGAGCTACGAGCAGTACGTC.

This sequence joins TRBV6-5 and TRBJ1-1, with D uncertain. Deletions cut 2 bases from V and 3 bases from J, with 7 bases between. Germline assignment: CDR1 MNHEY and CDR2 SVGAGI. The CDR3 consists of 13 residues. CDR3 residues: CASSYERDTEAFF. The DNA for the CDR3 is TGTGCCAGCAGTTACGAGAGGGACACTGAAGCTTTCTTT.

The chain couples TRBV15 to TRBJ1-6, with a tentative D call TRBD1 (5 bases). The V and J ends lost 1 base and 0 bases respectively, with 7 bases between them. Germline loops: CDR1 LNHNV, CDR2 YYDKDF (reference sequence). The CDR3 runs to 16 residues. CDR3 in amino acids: CATSRAGDSYNSPLHF. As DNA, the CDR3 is TGTGCCACCAGCAGAGCGGGGGACTCCTATAATTCACCCCTCCACTTT.

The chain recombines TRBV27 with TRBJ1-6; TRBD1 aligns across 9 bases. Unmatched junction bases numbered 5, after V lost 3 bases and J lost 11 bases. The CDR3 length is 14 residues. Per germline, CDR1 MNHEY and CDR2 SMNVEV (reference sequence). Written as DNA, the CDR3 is TGTGCCAGCAGTTTCCGACAGGGGGGGACACCCCTCCACTTT. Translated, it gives CASSFRQGGTPLHF.

CDR3 DNA sequence: TGTGCCAGCAGTCGAAAGACAGGGGGGAACACTGAAGCTTTCTTT. Protein sequence: CASSRKTGGNTEAFF. The rearrangement joins TRBV6-5 to TRBJ1-1; 9 bases line up with TRBD1. The germline V gene has CDR1 MNHEY and CDR2 SVGAGI. CDR3 length equals 15 residues. V was pared by 5 bases and J by 1 base, with 5 bases of the junction left unmatched.

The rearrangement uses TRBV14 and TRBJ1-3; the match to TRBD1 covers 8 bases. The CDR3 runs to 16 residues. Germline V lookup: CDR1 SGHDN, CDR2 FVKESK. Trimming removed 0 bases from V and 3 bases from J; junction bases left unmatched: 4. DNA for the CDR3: TGTGCCAGCAGCCAAGACAGCGACAGGGGTGGAAACACCATATATTTT. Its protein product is CASSQDSDRGGNTIYF. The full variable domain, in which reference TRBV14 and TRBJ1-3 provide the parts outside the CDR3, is EAGVTQFPSHSVIEKGQTVTLRCDPISGHDNLYWYRRVMGKEIKFLLHFVKESKQDESGMPNNRFLAERTGGTYSTLKVQPAELEDSGVYFCASSQDSDRGGNTIYFGEGSWLTVV.

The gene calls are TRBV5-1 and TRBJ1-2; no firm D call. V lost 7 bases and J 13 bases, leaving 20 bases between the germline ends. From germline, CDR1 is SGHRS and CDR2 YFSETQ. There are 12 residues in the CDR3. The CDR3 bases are TGCGCCAGCGGACTTGCTCCGGGCCAGTGCACCTTC. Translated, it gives CASGLAPGQCTF.

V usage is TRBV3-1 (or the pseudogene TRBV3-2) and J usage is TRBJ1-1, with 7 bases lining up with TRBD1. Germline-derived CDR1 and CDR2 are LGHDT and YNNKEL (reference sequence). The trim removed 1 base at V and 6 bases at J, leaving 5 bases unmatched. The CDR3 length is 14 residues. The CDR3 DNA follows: TGTGCCAGCAGCCAAGGGACAGGAGGTGCTGAAGCTTTCTTT. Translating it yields CASSQGTGGAEAFF.

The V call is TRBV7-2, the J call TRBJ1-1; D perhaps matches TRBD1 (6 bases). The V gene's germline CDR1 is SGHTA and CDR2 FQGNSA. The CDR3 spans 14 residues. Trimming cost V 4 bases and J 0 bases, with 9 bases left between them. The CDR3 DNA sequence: TGTGCCAGCAGCTCCACAGGGATGAACACTGAAGCTTTCTTT. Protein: CASSSTGMNTEAFF.

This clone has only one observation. In DNA form, the CDR3 reads TGTGCCAGCAGCTTATCGACTTTCTATGGCTACACCTTC. As protein: CASSLSTFYGYTF. The chain has TRBV7-8 and TRBJ1-2; D is uncertain. The V and J ends lost 2 bases and 4 bases respectively, with 8 bases between them. The CDR3 loop spans 13 amino acids. Germline CDR1 and CDR2: SGHVS and FQNEAQ.

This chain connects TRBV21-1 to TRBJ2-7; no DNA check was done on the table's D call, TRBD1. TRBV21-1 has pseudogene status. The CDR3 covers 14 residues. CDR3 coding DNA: TGTGCCAGCAGCACTTCGGGACACCCCTACGAGCAGTACGTC. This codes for CASSTSGHPYEQYV.